This TCR beta chain was documented in a study of blood T cell repertoires in COVID-19. Study overall: Acute-phase and convalescent COVID-19 samples originated in the United States, Italy and Spain. Nucleic acid was either cDNA or gDNA, and it came from T cells, B-cell-depleted T cells, or PBMCs.

In the original workflow: Estimation of nucleated cell counts relied on the amplification of reference gene primers. Sequenced by immunoSEQ multiplex PCR; TCRdb stores in-frame clones only, minus some. That table supplies the V and J calls and clone size; D and trimming were determined from the DNA. The sample yields hundreds of thousands of clones, roughly 79% seen once. Germline V gene data show CDR1 as SNHLY and CDR2 as FYNNEI. The CDR3 is 18 residues long. V was pared by 2 bases and J by 3 bases, with 22 bases between. The TCR was taken from an elderly woman with acute or convalescent COVID-19. Sequencing input: peripheral blood. V gene TRBV2 combines with J gene TRBJ1-2; D is perhaps TRBD1 (6 bases). CDR3 region: CASSETIAPGGGYYGYTF. The CDR3 DNA is TGTGCCAGCAGTGAAACAATAGCCCCCGGCGGGGGCTACTATGGCTACACCTTC. Full variable domain (outside the CDR3, taken from reference TRBV2 and TRBJ1-2): EPEVTQTPSHQVTQMGQEVILRCVPISNHLYFYWYRQILGQKVEFLVSFYNNEISEKSEIFDDQFSVERPDGSNFTLKIRSTKLEDSAMYFCASSETIAPGGGYYGYTFGSGTRLTVV.